A selection of T cell receptor beta chains follows, all from one sample in a study of blood T cell repertoires in COVID-19. Sequencing was performed with immunoSEQ multiplex PCR; in TCRdb, only in-frame clones are kept and a portion is missing. The repertoire consists of approximately 300,000 clones, with about 89% occurring once and the leading ten covering around 0.8%. The material sequenced was peripheral blood. Source of these receptors: a man aged 30 to 39 with acute or convalescent COVID-19. Both conserved end residues are part of each CDR3. D genes are given only for firm matches. Clone size appears in some rows only: once, few, many, or a class for an expanded clone.

j_gene	v_gene	abundance	d_gene	CDR3aa	CDR3nt
TRBJ1-6	TRBV6-5	.	.	CASTGGARSPLHF	TGTGCCAGCACTGGCGGAGCGAGGTCACCCCTCCACTTT
TRBJ2-3	TRBV30	.	.	CAWSVLDTQYF	TGTGCCTGGAGCGTCCTAGATACGCAGTATTTT
TRBJ2-2	TRBV18	.	TRBD1	CASSPYLPGTGATGELFF	TGTGCCAGCTCACCATACCTACCCGGGACAGGGGCCACCGGGGAGCTGTTTTTT
TRBJ1-6	TRBV3-1/TRBV3-2	.	.	CASSLRESRSPLHF	TGTGCCAGCAGCCTCCGGGAAAGTCGCTCACCCCTCCACTTT
TRBJ1-6	TRBV30	.	TRBD1	CAWREGPGQYNSPLHF	TGTGCCTGGAGGGAAGGACCGGGACAGTATAATTCACCCCTCCACTTT
TRBJ2-1	TRBV3-1/TRBV3-2	.	TRBD1	CASSQPDRGNEQFF	TGTGCCAGCAGCCAACCGGACAGGGGTAATGAGCAGTTCTTC
TRBJ2-2	TRBV9	once	.	CASSATLAGGELFF	TGTGCCAGCAGCGCCACCCTTGCAGGCGGGGAGCTGTTTTTT
TRBJ2-5	TRBV9	.	TRBD2	CASSISGAGQETQYF	TGTGCCAGCAGCATCTCGGGAGCGGGGCAAGAGACCCAGTACTTC
TRBJ1-6	TRBV27	.	.	CASARGGYNSPLHF	TGTGCCAGTGCTCGGGGAGGCTATAATTCACCCCTCCACTTT
TRBJ1-1	TRBV9	.	.	CASSVAGDTEAFF	TGTGCCAGCAGCGTAGCCGGAGACACTGAAGCTTTCTTT
TRBJ1-1	TRBV9	.	TRBD1	CASSVRTGDWGEAFF	TGTGCCAGCAGCGTAAGGACAGGGGACTGGGGAGAAGCTTTCTTT
TRBJ1-2	TRBV19	once	TRBD1	CASRNPGQGEENYGYTF	TGTGCCAGTAGAAACCCGGGACAGGGGGAAGAAAACTATGGCTACACCTTC
TRBJ1-2	TRBV28	.	TRBD1	CASLPSDREGYGYTF	TGTGCCAGCCTCCCCTCGGACAGGGAGGGCTATGGCTACACCTTC
TRBJ1-5	TRBV28	.	.	CASSLPVLSGRNQPQHF	TGTGCCAGCAGTTTACCCGTATTAAGCGGACGCAATCAGCCCCAGCATTTT
TRBJ1-1	TRBV5-4	.	TRBD1	CASSLGVEGAWSFF	TGTGCCAGCAGCTTAGGTGTTGAGGGGGCATGGTCTTTCTTT
TRBJ2-7	TRBV10-1	.	TRBD1	CASTRTGTGTNEQYF	TGCGCCAGCACAAGGACCGGGACAGGGACCAACGAGCAGTACTTC
TRBJ1-5	TRBV19	.	.	CASSMSGDQPQHF	TGTGCCAGTAGTATGTCAGGGGATCAGCCCCAGCATTTT
TRBJ1-1	TRBV18	.	.	CASSPNLGDTEAFF	TGTGCCAGCTCACCAAACCTTGGAGATACTGAAGCTTTCTTT
TRBJ2-1	TRBV18	.	.	CASSPRSNEQFF	TGTGCCAGCTCACCCAGGTCCAATGAGCAGTTCTTC
TRBJ1-6	TRBV29-1	.	TRBD1	CSVRQGWSSPLHF	TGCAGCGTACGACAGGGGTGGAGTTCACCCCTCCACTTT
TRBJ2-1	TRBV9	.	TRBD1	CASSAGQGALNEQFF	TGTGCCAGCAGCGCGGGACAGGGGGCTCTCAATGAGCAGTTCTTC
TRBJ1-2	TRBV27	.	.	CASSSGVGGYTF	TGTGCCAGCAGTTCAGGGGTTGGTGGCTACACCTTC
TRBJ2-5	TRBV2	.	TRBD1	CASSGTGLKTQYF	TGTGCCAGCAGTGGGACAGGGTTGAAGACCCAGTACTTC
TRBJ1-1	TRBV6-2/TRBV6-3	.	.	CASSTRDTEAFF	TGTGCCAGCAGTACCCGGGACACTGAAGCTTTCTTT
TRBJ1-6	TRBV5-1	.	TRBD1	CASSQGQGSSPLHF	TGCGCCAGCAGCCAAGGACAGGGAAGCTCACCCCTCCACTTT
TRBJ1-4	TRBV6-6	.	TRBD1	CATEGQGAEKLFF	TGTGCCACCGAGGGACAGGGTGCGGAAAAACTGTTTTTT
TRBJ2-7	TRBV28	.	.	CASSDLRGWSYEQYF	TGTGCCAGCAGTGACCTAAGGGGGTGGTCCTACGAGCAGTACTTC
TRBJ1-6	TRBV6-6	.	.	CAASYLRGDSPLHF	TGTGCCGCGAGTTACCTCAGGGGTGATTCACCCCTCCACTTT
TRBJ1-6	TRBV15	.	.	CATSRGLTPTSPLHF	TGTGCCACCAGCAGAGGATTAACCCCAACATCACCCCTCCACTTT
TRBJ1-5	TRBV18	.	TRBD1	CASSPDRGHQPQHF	TGTGCCAGCTCACCCGACAGGGGTCATCAGCCCCAGCATTTT
TRBJ1-6	TRBV3-1/TRBV3-2	.	TRBD1	CASSRRMRGGWSPLHF	TGTGCCAGCAGCCGTAGAATGAGAGGGGGCTGGTCACCCCTCCACTTT
TRBJ1-6	TRBV28	.	TRBD1	CASRTGGVKSPLHF	TGTGCCAGCCGAACAGGGGGGGTCAAATCACCCCTCCACTTT
TRBJ1-3	TRBV30	.	.	CAWLGLPQKGNTIYF	TGTGCCTGGTTGGGCCTGCCTCAAAAGGGAAACACCATATATTTT
TRBJ2-1	TRBV19	.	TRBD1	CASMKDRVSNEQFF	TGTGCCAGCATGAAGGACAGGGTATCAAATGAGCAGTTCTTC
TRBJ2-5	TRBV3-1/TRBV3-2	.	TRBD1	CASSKGQGAFQETQYF	TGTGCCAGCAGCAAAGGACAGGGGGCCTTCCAAGAGACCCAGTACTTC
TRBJ1-5	TRBV30	.	TRBD1	CAWSAIKTGGRQPQHF	TGTGCCTGGAGTGCAATCAAGACAGGGGGCAGGCAGCCCCAGCATTTT
TRBJ1-4	TRBV28	.	.	CASMRAAENNEKLFF	TGTGCCAGCATGAGGGCGGCAGAAAACAATGAAAAACTGTTTTTT
TRBJ2-3	TRBV14	.	TRBD2	CASSLQRESQYF	TGTGCCAGCAGCCTCCAGCGGGAGTCGCAGTATTTT
TRBJ2-5	TRBV7-9	once	TRBD2	CASSLDSGRDKTQYF	TGTGCCAGCAGCTTAGATAGCGGGAGGGATAAGACCCAGTACTTC
TRBJ2-7	TRBV29-1	.	TRBD1	CSARPTGSVREQYF	TGCAGCGCCCGGCCGACAGGGTCGGTGAGGGAGCAGTACTTC
TRBJ2-1	TRBV27	.	TRBD2	CASSPGLGTEQFF	TGTGCCAGCAGTCCCGGACTAGGGACTGAGCAGTTCTTC
TRBJ2-7	TRBV20-1	.	.	CSARRDEQYF	TGCAGTGCTAGGAGAGACGAGCAGTACTTC
TRBJ2-1	TRBV10-2	.	TRBD1	CATTATGTGQNEQFF	TGCGCCACCACCGCGACGGGGACAGGGCAAAATGAGCAGTTCTTC
TRBJ1-6	TRBV7-6	.	.	CASSLIQGNSPLHF	TGTGCCAGCAGCTTAATACAGGGTAATTCACCCCTCCACTTT
TRBJ1-6	TRBV3-1/TRBV3-2	few	.	CASSPVPGHHNSPLHF	TGTGCCAGCAGCCCTGTCCCGGGACATCATAATTCACCCCTCCACTTT
TRBJ1-5	TRBV5-4	.	TRBD1	CASSRDRGEPQHF	TGTGCCAGCAGCAGAGACAGGGGGGAGCCCCAGCATTTT
TRBJ1-1	TRBV6-5	.	.	CASRSSLGERKAFF	TGTGCCAGCAGGAGCTCTTTGGGAGAAAGAAAAGCTTTCTTT
TRBJ1-4	TRBV28	few	.	CASSPPVGGDEKLFF	TGTGCCAGCAGTCCCCCCGTGGGAGGTGATGAAAAACTGTTTTTT
TRBJ1-4	TRBV7-2	once	.	CASSPRQATNEKLFF	TGTGCCAGCAGCCCCAGACAGGCAACTAATGAAAAACTGTTTTTT
TRBJ1-4	TRBV18	.	.	CASSPGGANEKLFF	TGTGCCAGCTCACCCGGAGGGGCTAATGAAAAACTGTTTTTT
TRBJ1-6	TRBV6-5	.	TRBD1	CASTRTGGNSPLHF	TGTGCCAGCACCCGGACAGGGGGAAATTCACCCCTCCACTTT
TRBJ2-2	TRBV5-1	few	TRBD1	CASSRTGGDSTGELFF	TGCGCCAGCAGCAGGACAGGGGGCGACTCCACCGGGGAGCTGTTTTTT
TRBJ2-3	TRBV19	few	.	CASSIGLRTDTQYF	TGTGCCAGTAGTATAGGACTCCGCACAGATACGCAGTATTTT
TRBJ2-2	TRBV10-3	.	TRBD1	CAISSTHRGPNTGELFF	TGTGCCATCAGTTCAACCCACAGGGGGCCGAACACCGGGGAGCTGTTTTTT